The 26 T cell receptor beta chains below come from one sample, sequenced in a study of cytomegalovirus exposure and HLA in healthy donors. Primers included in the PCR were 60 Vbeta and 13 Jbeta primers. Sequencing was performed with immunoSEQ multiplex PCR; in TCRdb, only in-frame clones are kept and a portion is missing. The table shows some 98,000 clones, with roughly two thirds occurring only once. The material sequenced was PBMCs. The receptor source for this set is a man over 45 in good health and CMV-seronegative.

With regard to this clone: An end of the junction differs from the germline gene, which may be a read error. CDR3: CASSEEPGTGGSIF. CDR3 in DNA: TGTGCCAGCAGTGAAGAACCCGGGACAGGGGGCTCCATTTTT. The V and J genes are TRBV6-1 and TRBJ1-5, with 12 positions matching TRBD1. Germline V gene sequence: CDR1 MNHNS, CDR2 SASEGT. The CDR3 extends over 14 amino acids.

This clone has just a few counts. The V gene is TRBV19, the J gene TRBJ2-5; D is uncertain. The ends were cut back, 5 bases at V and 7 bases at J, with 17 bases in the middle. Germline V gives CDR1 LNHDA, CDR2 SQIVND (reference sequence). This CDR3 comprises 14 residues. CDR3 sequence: CASSPRGLRRTQYF. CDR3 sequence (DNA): TGTGCCAGTAGTCCGAGAGGATTAAGAAGGACCCAGTACTTC.

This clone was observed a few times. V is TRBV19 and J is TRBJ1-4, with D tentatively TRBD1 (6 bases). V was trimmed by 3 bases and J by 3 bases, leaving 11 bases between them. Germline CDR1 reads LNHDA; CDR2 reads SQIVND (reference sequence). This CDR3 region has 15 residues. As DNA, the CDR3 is TGTGCCAGTAGTATGGGGCAGGGGTCTAATGAAAAACTGTTTTTT. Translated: CASSMGQGSNEKLFF.

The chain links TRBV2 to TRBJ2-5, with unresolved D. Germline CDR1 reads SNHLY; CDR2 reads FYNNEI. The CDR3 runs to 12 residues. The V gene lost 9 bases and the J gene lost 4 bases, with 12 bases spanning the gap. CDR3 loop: CARLTSGETQYF. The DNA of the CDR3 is TGTGCCAGATTGACGTCGGGAGAGACCCAGTACTTC.

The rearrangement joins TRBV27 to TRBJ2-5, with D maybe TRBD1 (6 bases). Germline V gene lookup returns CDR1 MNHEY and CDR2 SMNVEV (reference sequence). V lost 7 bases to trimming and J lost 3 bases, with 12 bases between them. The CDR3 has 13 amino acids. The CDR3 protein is CASKAGVEETQYF. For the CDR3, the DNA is TGTGCCAGCAAGGCAGGGGTTGAAGAGACCCAGTACTTC.

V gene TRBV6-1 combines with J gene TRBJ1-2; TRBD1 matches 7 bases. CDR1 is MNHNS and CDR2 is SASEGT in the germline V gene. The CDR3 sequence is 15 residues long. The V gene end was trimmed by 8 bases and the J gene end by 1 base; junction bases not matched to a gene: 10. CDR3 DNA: TGTGCCAGCCTTCGAACAGGGGCACTTAACTATGGCTACACCTTC. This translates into CASLRTGALNYGYTF.

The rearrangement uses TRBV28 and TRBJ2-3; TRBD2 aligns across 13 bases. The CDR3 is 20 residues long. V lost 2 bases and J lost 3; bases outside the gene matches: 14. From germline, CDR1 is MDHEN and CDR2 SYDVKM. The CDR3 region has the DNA TGTGCCAGCAGTTTACTCCGCGGACTAGCGGGAGTGTTAGGGACAGATACGCAGTATTTT. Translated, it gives CASSLLRGLAGVLGTDTQYF.

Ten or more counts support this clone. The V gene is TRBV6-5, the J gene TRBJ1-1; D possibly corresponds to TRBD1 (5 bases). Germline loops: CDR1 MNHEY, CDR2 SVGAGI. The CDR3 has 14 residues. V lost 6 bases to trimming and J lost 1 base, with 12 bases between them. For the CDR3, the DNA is TGTGCCAGCAGACCGATTACAGGGAACACTGAAGCTTTCTTT. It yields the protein CASRPITGNTEAFF.

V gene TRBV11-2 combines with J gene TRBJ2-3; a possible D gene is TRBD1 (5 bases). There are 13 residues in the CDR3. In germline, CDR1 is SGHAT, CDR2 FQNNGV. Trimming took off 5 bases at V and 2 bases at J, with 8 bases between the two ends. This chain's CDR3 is CASSSRVTDTQYF. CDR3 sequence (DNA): TGTGCCAGCAGCAGCAGGGTCACAGATACGCAGTATTTT.

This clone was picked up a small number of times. CDR3 loop: CASSFAGARSGNTIYF. The CDR3 DNA reads as TGTGCCAGCAGTTTTGCGGGGGCCAGATCTGGAAACACCATATATTTT. The chain employs TRBV28 and TRBJ1-3; weak D call: TRBD1 (6 bases). CDR1 is MDHEN and CDR2 is SYDVKM in the germline V gene. The CDR3 covers 16 residues. V lost 3 bases to trimming and J lost 1 base, with 13 bases between them.

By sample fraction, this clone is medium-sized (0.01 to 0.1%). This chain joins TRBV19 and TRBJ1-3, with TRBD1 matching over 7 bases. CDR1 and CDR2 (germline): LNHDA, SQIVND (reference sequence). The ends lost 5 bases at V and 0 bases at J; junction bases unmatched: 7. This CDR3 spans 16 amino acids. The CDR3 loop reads CASSQDRASSGNTIYF. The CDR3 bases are TGTGCCAGTAGTCAAGACAGGGCGAGCTCTGGAAACACCATATATTTT.

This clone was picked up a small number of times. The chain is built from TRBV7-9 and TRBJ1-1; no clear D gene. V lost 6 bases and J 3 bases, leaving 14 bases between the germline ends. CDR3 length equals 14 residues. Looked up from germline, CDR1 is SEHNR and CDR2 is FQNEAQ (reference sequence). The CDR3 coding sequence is TGTGCCAGCAGACCGAGGGCCGGGGACACTGAAGCTTTCTTT. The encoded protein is CASRPRAGDTEAFF.

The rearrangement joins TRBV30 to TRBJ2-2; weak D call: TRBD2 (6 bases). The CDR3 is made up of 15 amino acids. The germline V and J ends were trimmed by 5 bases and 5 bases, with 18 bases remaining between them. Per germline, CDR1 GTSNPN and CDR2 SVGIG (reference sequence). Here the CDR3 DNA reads TGTGCCTGGGGGGGGTGGAGTCTCACGACCGGGGAGCTGTTTTTT. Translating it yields CAWGGWSLTTGELFF.

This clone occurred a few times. The CDR3 here is CSVSGSRGTEAFF. CDR3 bases: TGCAGCGTCTCCGGCTCGAGAGGGACTGAAGCTTTCTTT. The rearrangement joins TRBV29-1 to TRBJ1-1; no reliable D call. With 6 bases removed from V and 5 bases from J, the gap between germline ends came to 16 bases. CDR1 and CDR2 (germline): SQVTM, ANQGSEA. CDR3 length: 13 residues.

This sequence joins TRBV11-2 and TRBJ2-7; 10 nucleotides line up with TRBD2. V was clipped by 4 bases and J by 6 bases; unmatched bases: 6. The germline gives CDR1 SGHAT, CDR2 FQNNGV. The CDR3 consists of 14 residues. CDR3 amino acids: CASSSSGGAGEQYF. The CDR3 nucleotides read TGTGCCAGCAGCTCCAGCGGGGGGGCCGGCGAGCAGTACTTC.

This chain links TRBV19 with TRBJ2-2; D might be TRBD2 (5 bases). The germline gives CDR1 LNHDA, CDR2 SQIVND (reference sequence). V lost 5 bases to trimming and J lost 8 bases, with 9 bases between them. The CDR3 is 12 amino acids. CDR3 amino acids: CASSPRVGELFF. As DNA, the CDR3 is TGTGCCAGTAGTCCGAGGGTTGGGGAGCTGTTTTTT. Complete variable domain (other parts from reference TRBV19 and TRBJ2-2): DGGITQSPKYLFRKEGQNVTLSCEQNLNHDAMYWYRQDPGQGLRLIYYSQIVNDFQKGDIAEGYSVSREKKESFPLTVTSAQKNPTAFYLCASSPRVGELFFGEGSRLTVL.

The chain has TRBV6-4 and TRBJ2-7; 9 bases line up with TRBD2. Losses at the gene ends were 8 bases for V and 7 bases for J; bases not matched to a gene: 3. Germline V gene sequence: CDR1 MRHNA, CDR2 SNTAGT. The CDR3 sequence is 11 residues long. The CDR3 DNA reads TGTGCCAGCGGGACTAGCCCGGAGCAGTACTTC. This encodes CASGTSPEQYF.

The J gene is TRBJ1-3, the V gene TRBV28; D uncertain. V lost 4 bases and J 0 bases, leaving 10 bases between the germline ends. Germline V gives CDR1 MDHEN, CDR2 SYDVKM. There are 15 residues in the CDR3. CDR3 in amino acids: CASSYLESSGNTIYF. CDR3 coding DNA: TGTGCCAGCAGTTACCTAGAGAGCTCTGGAAACACCATATATTTT.

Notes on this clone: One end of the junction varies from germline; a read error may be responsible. The CDR3 sequence is CASSLAQGTLQETQYF. In DNA form, the CDR3 reads TGTGCTAGCAGCTTAGCGCAGGGGACGCTCCAAGAGACCCAGTACTTC. The chain links TRBV7-7 to TRBJ2-5; possible D gene TRBD1, 6 bases. CDR1 is SSHAT and CDR2 is FNYEAQ in the germline V gene (reference sequence). The CDR3 is 16 amino acids.

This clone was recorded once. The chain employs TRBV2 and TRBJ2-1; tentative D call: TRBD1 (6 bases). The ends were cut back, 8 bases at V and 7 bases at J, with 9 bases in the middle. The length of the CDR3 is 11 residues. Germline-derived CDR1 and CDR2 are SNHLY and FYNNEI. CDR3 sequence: CASGTGNEQFF. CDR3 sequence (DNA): TGTGCCAGCGGAACAGGGAATGAGCAGTTCTTC.

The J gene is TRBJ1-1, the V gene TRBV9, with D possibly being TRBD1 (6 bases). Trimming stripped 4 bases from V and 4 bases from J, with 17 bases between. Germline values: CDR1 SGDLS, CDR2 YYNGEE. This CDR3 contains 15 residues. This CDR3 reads CASSPGEGILTEAFF. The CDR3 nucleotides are TGTGCCAGCAGCCCAGGGGAGGGCATCCTCACTGAAGCTTTCTTT. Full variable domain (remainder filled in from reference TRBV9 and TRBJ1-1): DSGVTQTPKHLITATGQRVTLRCSPRSGDLSVYWYQQSLDQGLQFLIQYYNGEERAKGNILERFSAQQFPDLHSELNLSSLELGDSALYFCASSPGEGILTEAFFGQGTRLTVV.

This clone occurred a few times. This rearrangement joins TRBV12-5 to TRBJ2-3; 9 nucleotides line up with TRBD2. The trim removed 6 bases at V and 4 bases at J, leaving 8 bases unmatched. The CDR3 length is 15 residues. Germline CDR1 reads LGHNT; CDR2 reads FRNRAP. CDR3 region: CASGSGTSHPDTQYF. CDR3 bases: TGTGCTAGTGGCTCCGGGACTAGCCATCCAGATACGCAGTATTTT.

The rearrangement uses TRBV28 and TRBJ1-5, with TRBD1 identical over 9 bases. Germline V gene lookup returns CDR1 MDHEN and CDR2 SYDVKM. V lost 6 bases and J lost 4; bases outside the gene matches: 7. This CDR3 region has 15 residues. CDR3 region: CASRQTGGSNQPQHF. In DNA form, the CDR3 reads TGTGCCAGCAGGCAGACAGGGGGATCTAATCAGCCCCAGCATTTT.

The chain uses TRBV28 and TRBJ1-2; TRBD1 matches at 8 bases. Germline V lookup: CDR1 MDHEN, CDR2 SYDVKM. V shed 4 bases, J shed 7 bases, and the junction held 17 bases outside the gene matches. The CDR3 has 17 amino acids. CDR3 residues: CASSSHPGQGRDLGYTF. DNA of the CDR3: TGTGCCAGCAGTTCCCACCCAGGACAGGGAAGGGACCTTGGCTACACCTTC.

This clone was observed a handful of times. The CDR3: CASSFQGGYGYTF. CDR3 nucleotides: TGTGCCAGCAGCTTTCAGGGGGGCTATGGCTACACCTTC. J is TRBJ1-2 and V is TRBV5-6; 7 nucleotides match TRBD1. After removal of 2 bases from V and 4 bases from J, the junction contained 2 bases not matched to a gene. The CDR3 loop spans 13 amino acids. The germline CDR1 and CDR2 sequences are SGHDT and YYEEEE.

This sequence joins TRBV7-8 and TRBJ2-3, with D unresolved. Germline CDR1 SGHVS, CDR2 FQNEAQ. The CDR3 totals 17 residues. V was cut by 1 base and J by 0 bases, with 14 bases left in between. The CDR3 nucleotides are TGTGCCAGCAGCTTAGAGGTGGAGCTGACGAGCACAGATACGCAGTATTTT. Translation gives CASSLEVELTSTDTQYF.